This T cell receptor (beta chain) was retrieved from a study of Ad26.COV2.S vaccination and SARS-CoV-2 variants. Treatment given: some 19 received Ad26.COV2.S at low or high dose, single or two shots; roughly five received placebo; per-sample allocation not given. Sampling was done on day 63 after the first vaccine or placebo injection. Per germline, CDR1 SGHTA and CDR2 FQGNSA. Trimming removed 11 bases at V and 0 bases at J, with 10 bases between. This CDR3 has 13 residues. Sequencing was performed with immunoSEQ multiplex PCR; in TCRdb, only in-frame clones are kept and a portion is missing. This sample has 350,000 to 500,000 clones; roughly 88% occur once, and the top ten carry around 4.5%.

The V call is TRBV7-2, the J call TRBJ2-2; the D gene is possibly TRBD2 (5 bases). Sequencing used peripheral blood, obtained in a trial of Ad26.COV2.S vaccine versus placebo. This TCR was recovered from a person between 18 and 59 years old who received the Ad26.COV2.S COVID-19 vaccine or a placebo. The CDR3 protein is CAAGLANTGELFF. The CDR3 DNA sequence: TGTGCCGCCGGACTGGCGAACACCGGGGAGCTGTTTTTT.